Listed below are T cell receptor beta chains from one sample, sequenced in a study of neurological immune-mediated disorders. One entry per CDR3 protein, called by TCRdb with MiXCR from the 5' RACE reads. The data contain around 70,000 distinct CDR3 sequences, 3% to 4% of them singletons. Input material: PBMCs. These receptors came from a woman aged 50 to 60 with multiple sclerosis. CDR3s include the opening cysteine and the closing phenylalanine or tryptophan. The order of the fields is CDR3 DNA, CDR3 protein, D gene, V gene, J gene, clone size. D genes are given only for firm matches. Size tells how often a clone was seen (once, few, many) or the class of an expanded clone, and some rows leave it out.

CDR3nt: TGCGCCAGCAGCTTGGGTATGGGGAACACTGAAGCTTTCTTT
CDR3aa: CASSLGMGNTEAFF
d_gene: -
v_gene: TRBV5-1
j_gene: TRBJ1-1
abundance: many

CDR3nt: TGCAGTGTGAGGCGTGGTTCCTACAATGAGCAGTTCTTC
CDR3aa: CSVRRGSYNEQFF
d_gene: -
v_gene: TRBV20-1
j_gene: TRBJ2-1
abundance: many

CDR3nt: TGTGCCAGCAGCCTGGGGCCGCGGGAGGGATATACGCAGTATTTT
CDR3aa: CASSLGPREGYTQYF
d_gene: TRBD2
v_gene: TRBV5-6
j_gene: TRBJ2-3
abundance: many

CDR3nt: TGCGCCAGCAGCTTGAGTAGTAGTTACAATGAGCAGTTCTTC
CDR3aa: CASSLSSSYNEQFF
d_gene: -
v_gene: TRBV5-1
j_gene: TRBJ2-1
abundance: many

CDR3nt: TGCGCCAGCAGCCAAGCTACAGGAGGTGCCGGGGAGCTGTTTTTT
CDR3aa: CASSQATGGAGELFF
d_gene: -
v_gene: TRBV4-1
j_gene: TRBJ2-2
abundance: many

CDR3nt: TGTGCCAGCAGCTCCGGTCCCTTTTACGAGCAGTACTTC
CDR3aa: CASSSGPFYEQYF
d_gene: -
v_gene: TRBV7-2
j_gene: TRBJ2-7
abundance: many

CDR3nt: TGCAGTGCGCCGGGACAAGCTAGCACAGATACGCAGTATTTT
CDR3aa: CSAPGQASTDTQYF
d_gene: -
v_gene: TRBV20-1
j_gene: TRBJ2-3
abundance: few

CDR3nt: TGTGCCAGCAGCCCCGGACAGATCGGAGATACGCAGTATTTT
CDR3aa: CASSPGQIGDTQYF
d_gene: -
v_gene: TRBV28
j_gene: TRBJ2-3
abundance: many

CDR3nt: TGCGCCAGCAGCTTGGCGGGGTATCAAGGCTACACCTTC
CDR3aa: CASSLAGYQGYTF
d_gene: -
v_gene: TRBV5-1
j_gene: TRBJ1-2
abundance: many

CDR3nt: TGCGCCAGCAGCTTGGTTCTGGGGTCCTACAATGAGCAGTTCTTC
CDR3aa: CASSLVLGSYNEQFF
d_gene: -
v_gene: TRBV5-1
j_gene: TRBJ2-1
abundance: many

CDR3nt: TGCGCCAGCAGCTTGGAAGGGACAGGGAATTCACCCCTCCACTTT
CDR3aa: CASSLEGTGNSPLHF
d_gene: TRBD1
v_gene: TRBV5-1
j_gene: TRBJ1-6
abundance: many

CDR3nt: TGTGCCAGCAGCTTGACACTCTCTGGAAACACCATATATTTT
CDR3aa: CASSLTLSGNTIYF
d_gene: -
v_gene: TRBV7-2
j_gene: TRBJ1-3
abundance: many

CDR3nt: TGTGCCAGCAGTTTAATACAGGGGGCAGAGACCCAGTACTTC
CDR3aa: CASSLIQGAETQYF
d_gene: TRBD1
v_gene: TRBV12-3/TRBV12-4
j_gene: TRBJ2-5
abundance: many

CDR3nt: TGTGCCAGCAGCTATAGCGGGGGGAACACCGGGGAGCTGTTTTTT
CDR3aa: CASSYSGGNTGELFF
d_gene: TRBD2
v_gene: TRBV11-3
j_gene: TRBJ2-2
abundance: few

CDR3nt: TGTGCTAGTGGGAAAGAAGGTCTAGTGTCCGGGACCTCAATGGGGACTGAAGCTTTCTTT
CDR3aa: CASGKEGLVSGTSMGTEAFF
d_gene: -
v_gene: TRBV12-5
j_gene: TRBJ1-1
abundance: many

CDR3nt: TGCGCCAGCAGCGATTTACAGGGGTTCACTGAAGCTTTCTTT
CDR3aa: CASSDLQGFTEAFF
d_gene: TRBD1
v_gene: TRBV5-1
j_gene: TRBJ1-1
abundance: many

CDR3nt: TGCAGCGCACTAGCGCAGAGTTACGAGCAGTACTTC
CDR3aa: CSALAQSYEQYF
d_gene: TRBD2
v_gene: TRBV20-1
j_gene: TRBJ2-7
abundance: many

CDR3nt: TGTGCCAGCAGCTTCACAGGGGATGAGCAGTACTTC
CDR3aa: CASSFTGDEQYF
d_gene: TRBD1
v_gene: TRBV5-6
j_gene: TRBJ2-7
abundance: many

CDR3nt: TGTGCCAGCAGCTTAGGCCTAGCGTACTACAATGAGCAGTTCTTC
CDR3aa: CASSLGLAYYNEQFF
d_gene: -
v_gene: TRBV7-2
j_gene: TRBJ2-1
abundance: many

CDR3nt: TGTGCCAGCAGCTTAGCCGGGAGGCAAGCTTTCTTT
CDR3aa: CASSLAGRQAFF
d_gene: -
v_gene: TRBV7-2
j_gene: TRBJ1-1
abundance: many

CDR3nt: TGTGCCAGCAGCTCCCAGTCCGGGGCGGAGACCCAGTACTTC
CDR3aa: CASSSQSGAETQYF
d_gene: -
v_gene: TRBV7-9
j_gene: TRBJ2-5
abundance: many

CDR3nt: TGCAGTGCTCCCAGGGTGATTGGGACTGAAGCTTTCTTT
CDR3aa: CSAPRVIGTEAFF
d_gene: -
v_gene: TRBV20-1
j_gene: TRBJ1-1
abundance: many

CDR3nt: TGTGCCAGCAGCACCCGCACAGATACGCAGTATTTT
CDR3aa: CASSTRTDTQYF
d_gene: -
v_gene: TRBV7-2
j_gene: TRBJ2-3
abundance: few

CDR3nt: TGCAGTGCTAGCCACACGGCAGGGGGGAGGGAGCAGTACTTC
CDR3aa: CSASHTAGGREQYF
d_gene: -
v_gene: TRBV20-1
j_gene: TRBJ2-7
abundance: many

CDR3nt: TGTGCCAGCCAGGTTGGGGGGGAGACCCAGTACTTC
CDR3aa: CASQVGGETQYF
d_gene: -
v_gene: TRBV28
j_gene: TRBJ2-5
abundance: many

CDR3nt: TGCAGTGCTAGTGACAGGGCGAGAGAAAAACTGTTTTTT
CDR3aa: CSASDRAREKLFF
d_gene: TRBD1
v_gene: TRBV20-1
j_gene: TRBJ1-4
abundance: many

CDR3nt: TGCGCCAGCAGCCCGGCGGGGTCGAGCACAGATACGCAGTATTTT
CDR3aa: CASSPAGSSTDTQYF
d_gene: -
v_gene: TRBV5-1
j_gene: TRBJ2-3
abundance: many

CDR3nt: TGTGCCAGCAGCACCCGACAGAGTAGCAATCAGCCCCAGCATTTT
CDR3aa: CASSTRQSSNQPQHF
d_gene: -
v_gene: TRBV7-2
j_gene: TRBJ1-5
abundance: many

CDR3nt: TGTGCCAGCAGCTTACAGGGGGCGTATGAAAAACTGTTTTTT
CDR3aa: CASSLQGAYEKLFF
d_gene: TRBD1
v_gene: TRBV7-2
j_gene: TRBJ1-4
abundance: many

CDR3nt: TGCGCCAGCAGCTTGGGAGGGATTCGCGATGGCTACACCTTC
CDR3aa: CASSLGGIRDGYTF
d_gene: -
v_gene: TRBV5-1
j_gene: TRBJ1-2
abundance: many

CDR3nt: TGCGCCAGCAGCCAAGAGGCAGGCCTAGGGGCTTTCTTT
CDR3aa: CASSQEAGLGAFF
d_gene: -
v_gene: TRBV4-3
j_gene: TRBJ1-1
abundance: many

CDR3nt: TGTGCCAGCAGCCAAGGGTCAGGGGGTTCACCCCTCCACTTT
CDR3aa: CASSQGSGGSPLHF
d_gene: TRBD1
v_gene: TRBV3-1
j_gene: TRBJ1-6
abundance: many

CDR3nt: TGCAGTGCTAGAACCCTAGCGGGAGGCCACTACAATGAGCAGTTCTTC
CDR3aa: CSARTLAGGHYNEQFF
d_gene: TRBD2
v_gene: TRBV20-1
j_gene: TRBJ2-1
abundance: many

CDR3nt: TGTGCCAGCAGTTTACAGGGGGCTGGAAACACCATATATTTT
CDR3aa: CASSLQGAGNTIYF
d_gene: TRBD1
v_gene: TRBV12-3/TRBV12-4
j_gene: TRBJ1-3
abundance: many

CDR3nt: TGTGCCAGCAGCTTACAGACTAGCCACAATGAGCAGTTCTTC
CDR3aa: CASSLQTSHNEQFF
d_gene: TRBD2
v_gene: TRBV7-9
j_gene: TRBJ2-1
abundance: many

CDR3nt: -
CDR3aa: CASSAHFGGGSTLNF
d_gene: -
v_gene: TRBV11-3
j_gene: TRBJ1-6
abundance: -

CDR3nt: TGTGCCAGCAAGAACCCCAGGGGAGGACAAGAGACCCAGTACTTC
CDR3aa: CASKNPRGGQETQYF
d_gene: -
v_gene: TRBV6-5
j_gene: TRBJ2-5
abundance: many

CDR3nt: TGTGCCAGCAGCTTATTGGGAGGGAGCACAGATACGCAGTATTTT
CDR3aa: CASSLLGGSTDTQYF
d_gene: TRBD2
v_gene: TRBV7-3
j_gene: TRBJ2-3
abundance: many

CDR3nt: TGTGCCAGCAGCTTGTTGTCCGTTTCTAATGAGCAGTTCTTC
CDR3aa: CASSLLSVSNEQFF
d_gene: -
v_gene: TRBV7-8
j_gene: TRBJ2-1
abundance: many

CDR3nt: TGTGCCACCAGCACCTACAATGAGCAGTTCTTC
CDR3aa: CATSTYNEQFF
d_gene: -
v_gene: TRBV15
j_gene: TRBJ2-1
abundance: many

CDR3nt: TGCGCCAGCAGCCCGTCGGACAGCTCTGAAGCTTTCTTT
CDR3aa: CASSPSDSSEAFF
d_gene: -
v_gene: TRBV5-1
j_gene: TRBJ1-1
abundance: many

CDR3nt: TGCAGTGCAGGACAGGGGGCGGAGGAAGGATTCTCCTACGAGCAGTACTTC
CDR3aa: CSAGQGAEEGFSYEQYF
d_gene: TRBD1
v_gene: TRBV20-1
j_gene: TRBJ2-7
abundance: many

CDR3nt: TGCGCCAGCAGCTTGGTAGGGACGAGCACTGAAGCTTTCTTT
CDR3aa: CASSLVGTSTEAFF
d_gene: -
v_gene: TRBV5-1
j_gene: TRBJ1-1
abundance: many

CDR3nt: TGCAGTGCTAGAGGCCAGACGGGACAGGGGTCCTCCTACGAGCAGTACTTC
CDR3aa: CSARGQTGQGSSYEQYF
d_gene: TRBD1
v_gene: TRBV20-1
j_gene: TRBJ2-7
abundance: many

CDR3nt: TGTGCCAGCAGCTCGGGACTAGCGGGGGGCTTGAAGACCCAGTACTTC
CDR3aa: CASSSGLAGGLKTQYF
d_gene: TRBD2
v_gene: TRBV5-6
j_gene: TRBJ2-5
abundance: many

CDR3nt: TGTGCCAGCAGCTTAGTTTGGCGGGGGGGCTCTGATACGCAGTATTTT
CDR3aa: CASSLVWRGGSDTQYF
d_gene: TRBD2
v_gene: TRBV7-2
j_gene: TRBJ2-3
abundance: few

CDR3nt: TGTGCCAGCAGTTACTCGGAGGTCCTGACTGAAGCTTTCTTT
CDR3aa: CASSYSEVLTEAFF
d_gene: -
v_gene: TRBV6-5
j_gene: TRBJ1-1
abundance: many

CDR3nt: TGCGCCAGCAGCCAGGGCCCAGCGGGGATAGATAGCACAGATACGCAGTATTTT
CDR3aa: CASSQGPAGIDSTDTQYF
d_gene: TRBD2
v_gene: TRBV4-3
j_gene: TRBJ2-3
abundance: many

CDR3nt: TGTGCCAGCTCACCCACTAGCGTTTCCTACAATGAGCAGTTCTTC
CDR3aa: CASSPTSVSYNEQFF
d_gene: TRBD2
v_gene: TRBV18
j_gene: TRBJ2-1
abundance: many

CDR3nt: TGTGCCAGCACCACTCGGGGGGGGTACAATGAGCAGTTCTTC
CDR3aa: CASTTRGGYNEQFF
d_gene: TRBD2
v_gene: TRBV3-1
j_gene: TRBJ2-1
abundance: many

CDR3nt: TGTGCCACCCAGCGGATTCAACAGGGAGTGGCTTTCTTT
CDR3aa: CATQRIQQGVAFF
d_gene: -
v_gene: TRBV28
j_gene: TRBJ1-1
abundance: many

CDR3nt: TGTGCCAGCAGCTTTGACGGAAAGAGCACAGATACGCAGTATTTT
CDR3aa: CASSFDGKSTDTQYF
d_gene: -
v_gene: TRBV7-2
j_gene: TRBJ2-3
abundance: many

CDR3nt: TGTGCCAGCAGCCAAGGGGCTTGGGACGGACGTAATGAAAAACTGTTTTTT
CDR3aa: CASSQGAWDGRNEKLFF
d_gene: -
v_gene: TRBV14
j_gene: TRBJ1-4
abundance: many

CDR3nt: TGTGCCACCAGCAGTCCAAAAGGGACTATCGTGGATACGCAGTATTTT
CDR3aa: CATSSPKGTIVDTQYF
d_gene: TRBD2
v_gene: TRBV15
j_gene: TRBJ2-3
abundance: many

CDR3nt: TGTGCCAGCACCAAGGGACCCAAACCTCCCGGGGAGCTGTTTTTT
CDR3aa: CASTKGPKPPGELFF
d_gene: -
v_gene: TRBV12-3/TRBV12-4
j_gene: TRBJ2-2
abundance: many